The 7 T cell receptor beta chains below come from one sample, sequenced in a study of cytomegalovirus exposure and HLA in healthy donors. 13 Jbeta primers and 60 Vbeta primers were used for the PCR. Clones were read by immunoSEQ multiplex PCR, and TCRdb kept only the in-frame ones, dropping some. Of some 95,000 clones in the sample, 60% to 75% were seen once. Source material: PBMCs. These receptors all stem from a female donor in good health and CMV-seronegative.

V and J are TRBV5-4 and TRBJ2-3; the D gene is possibly TRBD2 (6 bases). Trimming took 4 bases from V and 4 from J, leaving 13 bases between them. CDR1 is SGHNT and CDR2 is YYREEE in the germline V gene (reference sequence). The CDR3 runs 14 residues. In nucleotides, the CDR3 is TGTGCCAGCAGCGAGGAGGGGAACCCAGATACGCAGTATTTT. Protein: CASSEEGNPDTQYF.

The chain couples TRBV6-5 to TRBJ1-6; possibly TRBD1 for D (6 bases). In germline, CDR1 is MNHEY, CDR2 SVGAGI. The CDR3 extends over 13 amino acids. The V end was cut by 8 bases, the J end by 5 bases, with 10 bases between. CDR3 loop: CASGQGNNSPLHF. The CDR3 DNA reads TGTGCCAGCGGGCAGGGGAATAATTCACCCCTCCACTTT.

The rearrangement joins TRBV30 to TRBJ1-3; D is unresolved. Trimming cost V 3 bases and J 2 bases, with 8 bases left between them. The germline CDR1 and CDR2 sequences are GTSNPN and SVGIG (reference sequence). This CDR3 is 13 amino acids long. CDR3 residues: CAWSSGTGNTIYF. The CDR3, as DNA: TGTGCCTGGAGCTCAGGCACTGGAAACACCATATATTTT.

This clone was picked up a small number of times. The V and J genes are TRBV4-1 and TRBJ1-1; tentatively, D is TRBD1 (5 bases). Looked up from germline, CDR1 is MGHRA and CDR2 is YSYEKL. Trimming cost V 5 bases and J 0 bases, with 10 bases left between them. The CDR3 extends over 14 amino acids. This chain's CDR3 is CASSLQVMNTEAFF. As DNA, the CDR3 is TGCGCCAGCAGCTTACAGGTCATGAACACTGAAGCTTTCTTT.

V gene TRBV27 combines with J gene TRBJ1-2; 9 bases fit TRBD1. The germline V gene encodes CDR1 MNHEY and CDR2 SMNVEV (reference sequence). The V gene end was trimmed by 4 bases and the J gene end by 8 bases; junction bases not matched to a gene: 14. This CDR3 region has 16 residues. The CDR3 DNA follows: TGTGCCAGCAGTTCGTCGGCCGGGACAGGGTCCTACGGCTACACCTTC. This sequence encodes CASSSSAGTGSYGYTF.

The chain uses TRBV28 and TRBJ2-7, with 7 bases matching TRBD2. With V trimmed by 11 bases and J by 3 bases, 10 bases remained unmatched. From germline, CDR1 is MDHEN and CDR2 SYDVKM. The CDR3 contains 13 residues. The CDR3 coding sequence is TGTGCCTCCCTGGGCGGGAGAATCTACGAGCAGTACTTC. This codes for CASLGGRIYEQYF.

This rearrangement joins TRBV7-8 to TRBJ2-5; a weak D match, TRBD2 (5 bases). Per the germline V gene, CDR1 is SGHVS and CDR2 is FQNEAQ. Trimming removed 8 bases at V and 3 bases at J, with 13 bases between. This CDR3 has 13 residues. CDR3 sequence reads: CASGGEPKETQYF. DNA of the CDR3: TGTGCCAGCGGAGGAGAACCTAAAGAGACCCAGTACTTC.